Following are 10 T cell receptor beta chains from one sample sequenced in a study of OX40 agonist ivuxolimab in advanced cancers. Clones were sequenced by immunoSEQ multiplex PCR, and TCRdb holds only the in-frame ones, with some missing. The sample records 40,000 to 60,000 clones, 88% being singletons. The specimen was CD4+ or CD8+ T cells sorted from blood, collected in a trial of the OX40 agonist ivuxolimab. All receptors derive from an adult with an advanced solid tumor such as melanoma, head and neck, liver or kidney cancer.

The chain couples TRBV2 to TRBJ1-2; no firm D call. The CDR3 consists of 13 residues. V dropped 3 bases and J dropped 5 bases, with 10 bases sitting between them. Germline V lookup: CDR1 SNHLY, CDR2 FYNNEI. CDR3 DNA: TGTGCCAGCAGTGACCACTCGTTATATGGCTACACCTTC. It codes for CASSDHSLYGYTF.

This chain connects TRBV11-3 to TRBJ2-7; 8 positions match TRBD1. V lost 3 bases to trimming and J lost 1 base; unmatched junction nucleotides: 2. CDR1 SGHNT and CDR2 YENEEA come from the germline V gene. This CDR3 has 14 residues. The CDR3 DNA reads TGTGCCAGCAGCTTCGGGACAGGATCCTACGAGCAGTACTTC. It codes for CASSFGTGSYEQYF.

V usage is TRBV7-7 and J usage is TRBJ2-5; 7 bases line up with TRBD2. CDR1 SSHAT and CDR2 FNYEAQ come from the germline V gene (reference sequence). The CDR3 consists of 15 residues. Losses at the gene ends were 5 bases for V and 5 bases for J; bases not matched to a gene: 11. This CDR3 reads CASSIMGGSGETQYF. Here the CDR3 DNA reads TGTGCCAGCAGCATAATGGGCGGGAGTGGTGAGACCCAGTACTTC.

The chain has TRBV7-9 and TRBJ2-7, with 7 bases matching TRBD1. The CDR3 is 15 amino acids. The V segment lost 5 bases and the J segment 3 bases; nucleotides outside the gene matches: 10. Looked up from germline, CDR1 is SEHNR and CDR2 is FQNEAQ (reference sequence). This CDR3 is CASSRTGDENYEQYF. CDR3 nucleotide sequence: TGTGCCAGCAGCCGAACAGGGGACGAGAACTACGAGCAGTACTTC.

The chain is built from TRBV7-9 and TRBJ2-1; 12 bases align to TRBD2. The CDR3 totals 14 residues. Per the germline V gene, CDR1 is SEHNR and CDR2 is FQNEAQ (reference sequence). V lost 5 bases to trimming and J lost 8 bases; unmatched junction nucleotides: 4. The CDR3 loop is CASSVSSGGDEQFF. CDR3 DNA sequence: TGTGCCAGCAGCGTCTCTAGCGGGGGGGATGAGCAGTTCTTC.

The chain employs TRBV14 and TRBJ2-7; 9 nucleotides match TRBD2. The length of the CDR3 is 15 residues. Germline-derived CDR1 and CDR2 are SGHDN and FVKESK. V lost 1 base to trimming and J lost 7 bases; unmatched junction nucleotides: 8. CDR3 sequence reads: CASSQVLAGKWEQYF. CDR3 coding DNA: TGTGCCAGCAGCCAAGTCCTAGCGGGAAAGTGGGAGCAGTACTTC.

The rearrangement joins TRBV4-2 to TRBJ2-7; tentative D call: TRBD1 (5 bases). This CDR3 spans 19 amino acids. The germline CDR1 and CDR2 sequences are LGHNA and YNFKEQ. The V end was cut by 0 bases, the J end by 6 bases, with 27 bases between. CDR3 DNA: TGTGCCAGCAGCCAAGACAGGACCCTCAACATTGATGCAAGGGGCGAGCAGTACTTC. It translates to CASSQDRTLNIDARGEQYF.

V is TRBV7-9 and J is TRBJ1-6; D is possibly TRBD1 (6 bases). The CDR3 covers 16 residues. In germline, CDR1 is SEHNR, CDR2 FQNEAQ (reference sequence). V lost 1 base and J lost 5, with 12 bases in between. This CDR3 is CASSLGGTLDNSPLHF. The CDR3 nucleotides are TGTGCCAGCAGCTTAGGCGGGACACTAGATAATTCACCCCTCCACTTT.

This clone was seen a single time. The chain joins TRBV7-8 to TRBJ2-3; D possibly matches TRBD1 or TRBD2 (5 bases each). The CDR3 spans 13 residues. Looked up from germline, CDR1 is SGHVS and CDR2 is FQNEAQ. Trimming removed 5 bases at V and 8 bases at J, with 14 bases between. CDR3 in DNA: TGTGCCAGCAGCCTATCAAAGAGGGGTACGCAGTATTTT. The encoded protein is CASSLSKRGTQYF. Full variable domain (outside the CDR3, taken from reference TRBV7-8 and TRBJ2-3): GAGVSQSPRYKVAKRGQDVALRCDPISGHVSLFWYQQALGQGPEFLTYFQNEAQLDKSGLPSDRFFAERPEGSVSTLKIQRTQQEDSAVYLCASSLSKRGTQYFGPGTRLTVL.

This sequence joins TRBV5-5 and TRBJ2-7; D is undetermined. The germline V gene encodes CDR1 SGHKS and CDR2 YYEKEE (reference sequence). V lost 4 bases to trimming and J lost 2 bases, with 10 bases between them. There are 13 residues in the CDR3. The CDR3 region has the DNA TGTGCCAGCAGCCAGGTCGGAGCCTACGAGCAGTACTTC. The encoded protein is CASSQVGAYEQYF.